This TCR beta chain was captured by sequencing in a study of T cell repertoires in ileal Crohn's disease (dated by TCRdb to the late 2010s). With regard to the full study: Median disease duration was roughly 8 years, and about 40% of patients were identified as active smokers at the time of surgery. Every patient underwent surgery because of a complication, which was stricturing disease in approximately 61% and penetrating disease in roughly 40%. About half of the patients received postoperative therapy: about eleven received thiopurines and 15 to 20 received anti-TNF agents. Neoterminal ileum biopsies obtained at postoperative colonoscopy were designated as M6 samples. The TCR repertoire was analysed in about 62 patients with Crohn's disease drawn from a prospective multicentre cohort. The study ran alongside a multicentre cohort designed to identify predictors of early endoscopic recurrence after ileocolonic resection. A Rutgeerts score above i0 was used to define endoscopic postoperative recurrence. A total of 170 or so mucosal samples from approximately 60 patients were sequenced, with samples obtained at several locations on the surgical specimen and at postoperative endoscopy. The full study reports these points: Patients who were active smokers at surgery had a significantly higher proportion of clonal expansions than non-smokers (around 24% vs 18%, p=0.02). Compared with CD4 T cells, sorted CD8 T cells held more high-frequency clones, which suggests that the mucosal expansions were mostly CD8. Within the first year after surgery, the timing of postoperative endoscopy varied, and the median delay was almost seven months. Higher high-frequency clone percentages at surgery were associated with endoscopic recurrence; all patients with clonality above 26.8% (18/57) had recurrence. Mucosal CD4 and CD8 T cells were sorted and sequenced only in a subgroup of patients, the size of which was not stated.

What the time point label conveys for this sample: neoterminal ileum biopsy at postoperative endoscopy, about 6 months after surgery. To be eligible, patients had to be adults with ileal or ileocolonic Crohn's disease and an indication for ileocolonic resection. Before DNA extraction, whole ileal mucosal biopsies were kept frozen at -80 degrees C. Genomic DNA was extracted from frozen whole biopsies with a TRizol-based method and quantified on a NanoDrop 2000 spectrophotometer. Around 0.45 micrograms of biopsy DNA per sample were submitted for commercial TCRB immunosequencing. A two-step, amplification bias-controlled multiplex PCR was used by Adaptive Biotechnology to amplify CDR3 regions from genomic DNA. Primers covering every V and J gene segment were used in the first PCR, while barcodes and Illumina adapters were added in the second PCR. CDR3 libraries were sequenced on an Illumina instrument. In the authors' own workflow: Vendor-provided pipelines were combined with custom analysis of raw data in R/Bioconductor under R version 3.3.0. Clonality, ranging from 0 to 1, was calculated as the inverse of the normalised Shannon entropy of all productive clones. The repertoire share taken up by the top 100 clones defined high-frequency clones, and only clones that passed a 95% confidence test were kept. Repertoire diversity was measured with the Simpson index, and overlap between samples was measured with the Morisita-Horn index. This immuneACCESS table, as held by TCRdb, lists in-frame sequences with V and J called but not all clones. Of the missing ones, under half trace to an unresolved V gene in checked studies; the others have no known cause. V and J calls and clone size follow that table, whereas D and trimming were derived from the DNA. Across this sample there are 7,400 or so clones, with roughly 72% seen only once. The ten largest clonotypes hold around 7.8% of the sample.

On this clone: The antigen it recognizes is unknown. Per-base quality was not reported, and no clone a single base away is much larger than it.

The source of this sequence is an adult with Crohn's disease. Specimen: ileal tissue.

The CDR3 is CASSPEYQETQYF. The DNA sequence is as follows: TGTGCCAGCTCACCAGAGTACCAAGAGACCCAGTACTTC. The sequence joins TRBV18 to TRBJ2-5, with the D gene too uncertain to name. A distance of 4 bases separates the germline ends of V and J, which lose 2 bases and 0 bases respectively. CDR1 KGHSH and CDR2 LQKENI are derived from the germline V gene. The CDR3 covers 13 residues, taking in both the cysteine and the phenylalanine. This entry keeps only the CDR3 DNA: 39 bases, framed from base 1.